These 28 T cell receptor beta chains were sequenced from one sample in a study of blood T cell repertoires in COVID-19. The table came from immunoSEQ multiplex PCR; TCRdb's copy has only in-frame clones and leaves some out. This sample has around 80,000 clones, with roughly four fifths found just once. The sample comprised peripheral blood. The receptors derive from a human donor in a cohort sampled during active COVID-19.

CDR3 bases: TGCGCCAGCAGCCAAGCTTCCGGAGGGAATCAGCCCCAGCATTTT. Protein product: CASSQASGGNQPQHF. This rearrangement joins TRBV4-1 to TRBJ1-5, with D unclear. The V gene lost 1 base and the J gene lost 4 bases, with 11 bases spanning the gap. The germline gives CDR1 MGHRA, CDR2 YSYEKL. The length of the CDR3 is 15 residues.

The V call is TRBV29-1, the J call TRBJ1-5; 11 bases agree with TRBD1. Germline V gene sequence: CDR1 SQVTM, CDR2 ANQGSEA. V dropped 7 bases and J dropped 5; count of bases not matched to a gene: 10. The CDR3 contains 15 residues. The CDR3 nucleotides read TGCAGCGCCACCGAGGGACAGGGGGGGCATCAGCCCCAGCATTTT. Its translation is CSATEGQGGHQPQHF.

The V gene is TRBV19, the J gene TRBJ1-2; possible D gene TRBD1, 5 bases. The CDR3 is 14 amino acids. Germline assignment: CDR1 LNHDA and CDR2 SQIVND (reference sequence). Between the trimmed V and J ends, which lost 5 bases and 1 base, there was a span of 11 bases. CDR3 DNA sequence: TGTGCCAGTAGTCCCCAGGGCCTTAACTATGGCTACACCTTC. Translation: CASSPQGLNYGYTF.

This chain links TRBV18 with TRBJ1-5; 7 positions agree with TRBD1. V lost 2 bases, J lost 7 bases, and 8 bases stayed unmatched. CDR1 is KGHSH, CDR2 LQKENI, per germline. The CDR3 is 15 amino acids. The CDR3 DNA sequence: TGTGCCAGCTCACCAGACTCCGCAGGGGGGCAGCCCCAGCATTTT. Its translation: CASSPDSAGGQPQHF.

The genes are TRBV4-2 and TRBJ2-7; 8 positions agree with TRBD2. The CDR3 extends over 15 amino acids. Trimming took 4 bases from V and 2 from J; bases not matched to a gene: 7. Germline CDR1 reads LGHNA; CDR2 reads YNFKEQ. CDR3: CASSPTPGGTYEQYF. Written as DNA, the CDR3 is TGTGCCAGCAGCCCAACTCCGGGAGGGACCTACGAGCAGTACTTC.

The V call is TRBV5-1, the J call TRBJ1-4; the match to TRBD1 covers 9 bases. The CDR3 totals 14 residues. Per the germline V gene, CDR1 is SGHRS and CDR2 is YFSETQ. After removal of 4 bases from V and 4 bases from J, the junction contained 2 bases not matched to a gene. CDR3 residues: CASSPGQGNEKLFF. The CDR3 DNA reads TGCGCCAGCAGCCCGGGACAGGGTAATGAAAAACTGTTTTTT.

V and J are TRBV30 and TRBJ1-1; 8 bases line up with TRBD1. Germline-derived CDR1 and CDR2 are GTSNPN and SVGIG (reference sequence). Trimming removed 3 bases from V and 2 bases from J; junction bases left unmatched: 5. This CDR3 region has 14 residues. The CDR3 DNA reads TGTGCCTGGAGCCACAGGGGGGGAAACACTGAAGCTTTCTTT. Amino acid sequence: CAWSHRGGNTEAFF.

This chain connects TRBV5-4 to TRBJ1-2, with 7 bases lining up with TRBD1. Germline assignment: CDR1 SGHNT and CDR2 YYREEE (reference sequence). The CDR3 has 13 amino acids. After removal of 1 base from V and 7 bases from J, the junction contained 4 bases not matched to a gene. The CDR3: CASSLTGVGGYTF. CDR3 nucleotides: TGTGCCAGCAGCTTGACAGGGGTGGGTGGCTACACCTTC.

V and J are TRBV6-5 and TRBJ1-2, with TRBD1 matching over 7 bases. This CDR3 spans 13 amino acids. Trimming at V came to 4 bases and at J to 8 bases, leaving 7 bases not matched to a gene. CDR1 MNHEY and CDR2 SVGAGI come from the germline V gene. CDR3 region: CASSLLGGRGYTF. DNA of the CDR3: TGTGCCAGCAGTTTACTAGGGGGCAGGGGCTACACCTTC.

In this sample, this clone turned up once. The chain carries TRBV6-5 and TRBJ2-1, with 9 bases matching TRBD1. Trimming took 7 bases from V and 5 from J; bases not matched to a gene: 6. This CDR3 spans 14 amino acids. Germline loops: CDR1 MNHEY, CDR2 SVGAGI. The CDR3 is CASTATGGDNEQFF. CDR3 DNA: TGTGCCAGCACCGCGACAGGGGGGGACAATGAGCAGTTCTTC.

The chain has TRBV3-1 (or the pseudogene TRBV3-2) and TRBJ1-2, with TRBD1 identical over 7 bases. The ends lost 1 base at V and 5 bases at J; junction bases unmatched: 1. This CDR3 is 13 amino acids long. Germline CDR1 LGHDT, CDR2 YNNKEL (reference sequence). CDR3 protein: CASSQGDSYGYTF. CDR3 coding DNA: TGTGCCAGCAGCCAAGGGGACAGTTATGGCTACACCTTC.

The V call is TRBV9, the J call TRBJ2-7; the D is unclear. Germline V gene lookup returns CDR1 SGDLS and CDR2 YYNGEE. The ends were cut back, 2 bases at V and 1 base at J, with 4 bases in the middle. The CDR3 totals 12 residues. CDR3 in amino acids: CASSVLSYEQYF. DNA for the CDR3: TGTGCCAGCAGCGTTCTATCCTACGAGCAGTACTTC.

The CDR3 sequence: CATRDLSYEQYF. Written as DNA, the CDR3 is TGTGCCACCAGGGACTTGTCCTACGAGCAGTACTTC. This rearrangement joins TRBV6-5 to TRBJ2-7; D is possibly TRBD2 (6 bases). The CDR3 totals 12 residues. Germline V lookup: CDR1 MNHEY, CDR2 SVGAGI. V lost 10 bases and J lost 1, with 11 bases in between.

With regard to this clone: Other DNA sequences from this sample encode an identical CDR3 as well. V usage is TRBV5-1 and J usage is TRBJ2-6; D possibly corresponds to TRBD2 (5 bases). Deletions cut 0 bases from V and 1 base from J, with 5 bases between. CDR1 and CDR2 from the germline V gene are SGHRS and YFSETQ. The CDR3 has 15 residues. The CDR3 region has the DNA TGCGCCAGCAGCTTGGGAGGGTCTGGGGCCAACGTCCTGACTTTC. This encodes CASSLGGSGANVLTF.

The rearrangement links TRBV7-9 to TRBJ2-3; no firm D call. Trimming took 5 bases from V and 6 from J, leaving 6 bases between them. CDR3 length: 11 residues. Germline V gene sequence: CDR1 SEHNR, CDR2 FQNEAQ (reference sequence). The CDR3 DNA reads TGTGCCAGCAGCCGGGTGGATACGCAGTATTTT. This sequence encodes CASSRVDTQYF.

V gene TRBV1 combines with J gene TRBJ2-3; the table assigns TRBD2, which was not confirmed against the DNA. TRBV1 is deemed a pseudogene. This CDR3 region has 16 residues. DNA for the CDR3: TGCACCAGCAGCCAAGTACGGGGGGCAAGCACAGATACGCAGTATTTT. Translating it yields CTSSQVRGASTDTQYF.

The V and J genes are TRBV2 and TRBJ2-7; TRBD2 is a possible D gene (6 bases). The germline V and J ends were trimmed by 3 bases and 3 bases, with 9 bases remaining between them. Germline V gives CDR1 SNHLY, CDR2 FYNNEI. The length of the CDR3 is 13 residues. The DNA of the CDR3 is TGTGCCAGCAGTGACGTGGGGGGCTACGAGCAGTACTTC. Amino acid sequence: CASSDVGGYEQYF.

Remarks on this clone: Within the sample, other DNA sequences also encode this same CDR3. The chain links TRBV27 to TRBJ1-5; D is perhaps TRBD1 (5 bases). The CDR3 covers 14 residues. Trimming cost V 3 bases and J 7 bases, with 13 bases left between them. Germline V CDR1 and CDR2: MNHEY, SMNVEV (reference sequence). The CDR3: CASSFGQGNQPQHF. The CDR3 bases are TGTGCCAGCAGTTTTGGGCAGGGAAACCAGCCCCAGCATTTT.

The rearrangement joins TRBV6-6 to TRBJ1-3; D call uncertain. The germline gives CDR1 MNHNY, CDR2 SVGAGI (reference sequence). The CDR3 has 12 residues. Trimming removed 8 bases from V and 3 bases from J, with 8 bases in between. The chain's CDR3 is CASGFRGNTIYF. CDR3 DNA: TGTGCCAGCGGTTTTCGTGGAAACACCATATATTTT.

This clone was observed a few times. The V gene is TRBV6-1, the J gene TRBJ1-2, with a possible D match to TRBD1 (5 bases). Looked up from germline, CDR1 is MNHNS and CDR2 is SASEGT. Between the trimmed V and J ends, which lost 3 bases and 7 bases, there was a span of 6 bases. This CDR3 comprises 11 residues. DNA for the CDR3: TGTGCCAGCAGTGACAGGGTTGGCTACACCTTC. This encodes CASSDRVGYTF.

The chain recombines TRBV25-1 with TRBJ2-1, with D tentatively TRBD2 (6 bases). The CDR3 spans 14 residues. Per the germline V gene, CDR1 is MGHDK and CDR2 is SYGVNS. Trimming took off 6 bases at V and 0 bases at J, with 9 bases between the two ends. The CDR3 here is CASSSGGSYNEQFF. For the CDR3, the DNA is TGTGCCAGCAGCTCCGGGGGCTCCTACAATGAGCAGTTCTTC. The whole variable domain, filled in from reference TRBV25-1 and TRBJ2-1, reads EADIYQTPRYLVIGTGKKITLECSQTMGHDKMYWYQQDPGMELHLIHYSYGVNSTEKGDLSSESTVSRIRTEHFPLTLESARPSHTSQYLCASSSGGSYNEQFFGPGTRLTVL.

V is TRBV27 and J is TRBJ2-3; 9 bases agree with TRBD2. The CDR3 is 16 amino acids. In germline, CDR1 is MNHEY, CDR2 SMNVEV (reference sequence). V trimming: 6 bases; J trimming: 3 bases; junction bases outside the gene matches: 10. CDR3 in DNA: TGTGCCAGCAGGAGTTGGGCGGGAGGGAGTACAGATACGCAGTATTTT. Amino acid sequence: CASRSWAGGSTDTQYF.

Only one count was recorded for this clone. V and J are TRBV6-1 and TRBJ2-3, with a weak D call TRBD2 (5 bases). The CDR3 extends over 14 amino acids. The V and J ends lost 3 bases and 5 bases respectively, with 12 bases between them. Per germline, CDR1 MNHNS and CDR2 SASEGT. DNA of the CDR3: TGTGCCAGCAGTGAGAGGGCCGCGGTAGATACGCAGTATTTT. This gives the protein CASSERAAVDTQYF.

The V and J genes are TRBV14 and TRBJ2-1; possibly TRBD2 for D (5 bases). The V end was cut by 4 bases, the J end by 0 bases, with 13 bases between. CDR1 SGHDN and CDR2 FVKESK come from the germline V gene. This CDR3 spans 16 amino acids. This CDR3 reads CASSPRLISSYNEQFF. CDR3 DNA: TGTGCCAGCAGCCCTCGACTAATAAGCTCCTACAATGAGCAGTTCTTC.

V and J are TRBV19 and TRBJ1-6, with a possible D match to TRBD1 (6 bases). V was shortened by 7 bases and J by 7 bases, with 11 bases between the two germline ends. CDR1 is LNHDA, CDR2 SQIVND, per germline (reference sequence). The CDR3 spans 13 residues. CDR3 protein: CASTQGPNSPLHF. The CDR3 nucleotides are TGTGCCAGTACCCAGGGGCCCAATTCACCCCTCCACTTT.

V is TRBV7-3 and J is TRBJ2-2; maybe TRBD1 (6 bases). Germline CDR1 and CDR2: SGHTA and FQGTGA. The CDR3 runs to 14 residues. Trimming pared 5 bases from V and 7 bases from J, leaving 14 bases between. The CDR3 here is CASSTTGWGGELFF. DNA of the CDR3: TGTGCCAGCAGCACGACAGGCTGGGGCGGGGAGCTGTTTTTT.

DNA of the CDR3: TGTGCCAGCATAGACAGGGGAACCGGGGAGCTGTTTTTT. This translates into CASIDRGTGELFF. The V and J genes are TRBV27 and TRBJ2-2; 8 bases are a match to TRBD1. There are 13 residues in the CDR3. Germline CDR1 MNHEY, CDR2 SMNVEV (reference sequence). Trimming cost V 7 bases and J 5 bases; bases outside gene matches: 3.

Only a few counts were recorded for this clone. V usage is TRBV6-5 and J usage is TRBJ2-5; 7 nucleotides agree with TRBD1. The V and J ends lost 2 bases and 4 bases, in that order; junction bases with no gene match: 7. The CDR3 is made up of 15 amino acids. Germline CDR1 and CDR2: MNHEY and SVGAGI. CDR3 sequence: CASSYQQGQGETQYF. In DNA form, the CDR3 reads TGTGCCAGCAGTTACCAACAGGGGCAGGGAGAGACCCAGTACTTC.